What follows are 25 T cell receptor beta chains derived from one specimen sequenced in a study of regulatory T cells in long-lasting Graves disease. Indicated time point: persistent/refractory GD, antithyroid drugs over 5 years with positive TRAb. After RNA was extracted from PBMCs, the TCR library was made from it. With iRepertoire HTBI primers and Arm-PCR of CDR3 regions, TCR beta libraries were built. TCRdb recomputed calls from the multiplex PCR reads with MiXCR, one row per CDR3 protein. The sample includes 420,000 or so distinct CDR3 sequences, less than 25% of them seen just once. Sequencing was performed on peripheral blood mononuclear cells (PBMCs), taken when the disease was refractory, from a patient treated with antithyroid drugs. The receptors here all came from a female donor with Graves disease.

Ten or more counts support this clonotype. The CDR3 region has the DNA TGTGCCAGCAGTTACCTAGCGGGAGACTACGAGCAGTACTTC. Residues: CASSYLAGDYEQYF. The V call is TRBV6-9, the J call TRBJ2-7, with 10 bases that match TRBD2. This CDR3 is built from 14 residues. The V segment lost 3 bases and the J segment 3 bases; nucleotides outside the gene matches: 2. Germline lookup yields CDR1 MNHGY and CDR2 SVAAGI.

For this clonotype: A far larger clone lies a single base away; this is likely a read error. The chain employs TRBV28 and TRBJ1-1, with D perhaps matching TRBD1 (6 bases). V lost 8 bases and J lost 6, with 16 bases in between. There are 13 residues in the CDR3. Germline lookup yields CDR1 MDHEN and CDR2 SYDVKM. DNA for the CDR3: TGTGCCAGCTCACCCGGCAGGGGCGCTGAAGCTTTCTTT. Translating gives CASSPGRGAEAFF.

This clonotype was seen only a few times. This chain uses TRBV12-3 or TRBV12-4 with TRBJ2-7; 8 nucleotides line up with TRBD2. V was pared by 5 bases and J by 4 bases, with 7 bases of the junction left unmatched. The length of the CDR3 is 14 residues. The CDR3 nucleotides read TGTGCCAGCAGTCCCGGGACTAGACGATACGAGCAGTACTTC. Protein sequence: CASSPGTRRYEQYF.

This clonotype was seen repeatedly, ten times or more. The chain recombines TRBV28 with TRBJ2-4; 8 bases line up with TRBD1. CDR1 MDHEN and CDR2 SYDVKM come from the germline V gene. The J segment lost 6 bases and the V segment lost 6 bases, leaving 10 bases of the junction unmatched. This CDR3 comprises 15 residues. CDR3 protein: CASRPDRGPINIQYF. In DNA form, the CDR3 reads TGTGCCAGCAGACCCGACAGGGGCCCGATAAACATTCAGTACTTC.

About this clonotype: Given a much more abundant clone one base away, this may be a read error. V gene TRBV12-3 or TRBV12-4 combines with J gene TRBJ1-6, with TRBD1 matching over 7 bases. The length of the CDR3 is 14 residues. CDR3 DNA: TGTGTCAGCAGTTGGGGACAGTCTAATTCACCCCTCCACTTT. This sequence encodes CVSSWGQSNSPLHF.

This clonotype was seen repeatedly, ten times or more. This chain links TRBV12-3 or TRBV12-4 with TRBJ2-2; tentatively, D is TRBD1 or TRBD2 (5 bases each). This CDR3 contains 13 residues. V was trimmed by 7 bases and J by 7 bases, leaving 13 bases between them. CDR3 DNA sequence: TGTGCCAGCATGTTGGGGGACGGCGGGGAGCTGTTTTTT. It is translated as CASMLGDGGELFF.

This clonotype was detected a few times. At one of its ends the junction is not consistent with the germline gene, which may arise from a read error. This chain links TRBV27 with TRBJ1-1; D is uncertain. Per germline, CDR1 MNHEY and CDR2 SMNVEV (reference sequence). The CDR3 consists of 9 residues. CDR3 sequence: CASSPRTDF. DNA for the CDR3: TGTGCCAGCAGTCCCCGGACCGACTTT.

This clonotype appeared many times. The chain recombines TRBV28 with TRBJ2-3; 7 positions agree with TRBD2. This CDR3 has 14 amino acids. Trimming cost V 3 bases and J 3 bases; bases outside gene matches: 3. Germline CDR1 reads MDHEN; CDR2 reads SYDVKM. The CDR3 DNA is TGTGCCAGCAGTTTTATTAGCGGGACAGATACGCAGTATTTT. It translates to CASSFISGTDTQYF.

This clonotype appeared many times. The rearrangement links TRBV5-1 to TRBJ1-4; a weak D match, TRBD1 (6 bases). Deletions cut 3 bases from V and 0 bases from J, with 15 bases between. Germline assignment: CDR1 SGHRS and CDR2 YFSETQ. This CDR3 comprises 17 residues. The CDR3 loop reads CASSWHLRQATNEKLFF. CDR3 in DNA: TGCGCCAGCAGCTGGCACCTCCGACAGGCAACTAATGAAAAACTGTTTTTT.

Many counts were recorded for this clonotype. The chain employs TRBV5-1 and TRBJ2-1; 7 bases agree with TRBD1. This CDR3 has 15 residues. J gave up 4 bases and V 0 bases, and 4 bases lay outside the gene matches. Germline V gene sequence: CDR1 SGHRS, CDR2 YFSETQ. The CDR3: CASSLVGQEYNEQFF. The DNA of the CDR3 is TGCGCCAGCAGCTTGGTAGGACAGGAGTACAATGAGCAGTTCTTC.

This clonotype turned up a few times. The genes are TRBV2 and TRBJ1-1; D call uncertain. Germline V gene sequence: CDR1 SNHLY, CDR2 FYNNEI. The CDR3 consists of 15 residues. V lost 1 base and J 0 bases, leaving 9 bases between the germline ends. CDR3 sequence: CASSEVRTLNTEAFF. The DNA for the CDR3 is TGTGCCAGCAGTGAAGTGAGGACTTTGAACACTGAAGCTTTCTTT. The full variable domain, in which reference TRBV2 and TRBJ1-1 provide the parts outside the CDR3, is EPEVTQTPSHQVTQMGQEVILRCVPISNHLYFYWYRQILGQKVEFLVSFYNNEISEKSEIFDDQFSVERPDGSNFTLKIRSTKLEDSAMYFCASSEVRTLNTEAFFGQGTRLTVV.

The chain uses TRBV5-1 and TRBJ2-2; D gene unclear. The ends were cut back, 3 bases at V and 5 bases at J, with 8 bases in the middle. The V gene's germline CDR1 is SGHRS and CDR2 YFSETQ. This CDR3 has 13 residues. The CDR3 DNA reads TGCGCCAGCAGCTCCGCCCGTACCGGGGAGCTGTTTTTT. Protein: CASSSARTGELFF.

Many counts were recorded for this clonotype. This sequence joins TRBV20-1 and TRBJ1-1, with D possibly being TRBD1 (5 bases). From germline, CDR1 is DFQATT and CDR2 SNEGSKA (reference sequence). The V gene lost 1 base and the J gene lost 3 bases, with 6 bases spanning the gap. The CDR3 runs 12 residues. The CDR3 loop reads CSARVGDTEAFF. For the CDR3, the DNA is TGCAGTGCTAGAGTAGGGGACACTGAAGCTTTCTTT.

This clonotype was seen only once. The CDR3, as DNA: TGTGCCAGCAGCTCCACTAGCGGCCCCTACGAGCAGTACTTC. It codes for CASSSTSGPYEQYF. The V call is TRBV7-2, the J call TRBJ2-7, with TRBD2 matching 8 bases. Trimming took 4 bases from V and 2 from J; bases not matched to a gene: 4. This CDR3 is built from 14 residues. The germline CDR1 and CDR2 sequences are SGHTA and FQGNSA.

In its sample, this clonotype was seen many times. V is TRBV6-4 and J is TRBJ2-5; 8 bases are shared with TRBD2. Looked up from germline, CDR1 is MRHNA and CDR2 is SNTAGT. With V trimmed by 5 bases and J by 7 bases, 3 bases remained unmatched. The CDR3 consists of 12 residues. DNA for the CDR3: TGTGCCAGCAGTAGCGGGAGTGGGACCCAGTACTTC. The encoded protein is CASSSGSGTQYF.

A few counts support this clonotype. The CDR3 DNA is TGCGCCAGCAGCCAAGACCCCCGACCCCAAGAGACCCAGTACTTC. It is translated as CASSQDPRPQETQYF. V and J are TRBV4-1 and TRBJ2-5; D not certain. This CDR3 is built from 15 residues. V was cut by 0 bases and J by 1 base, with 9 bases left in between. The V gene's germline CDR1 is MGHRA and CDR2 YSYEKL.

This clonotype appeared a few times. The CDR3 is CASSPGTLRSYNSPLHF. CDR3 nucleotides: TGTGCCAGCAGTCCCGGGACTCTGAGGAGCTATAATTCACCCCTCCACTTT. This chain links TRBV12-3 or TRBV12-4 with TRBJ1-6; tentatively, D is TRBD1 (5 bases). The V and J ends lost 5 bases and 3 bases respectively, with 17 bases between them. This CDR3 comprises 17 residues.

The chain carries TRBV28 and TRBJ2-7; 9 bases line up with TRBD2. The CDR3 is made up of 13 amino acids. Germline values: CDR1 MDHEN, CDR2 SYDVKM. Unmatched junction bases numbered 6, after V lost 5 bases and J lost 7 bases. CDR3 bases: TGTGCCAGCAGTAGTGGAAGCGGGGGGGAGCAGTACTTC. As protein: CASSSGSGGEQYF. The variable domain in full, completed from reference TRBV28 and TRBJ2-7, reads DVKVTQSSRYLVKRTGEKVFLECVQDMDHENMFWYRQDPGLGLRLIYFSYDVKMKEKGDIPEGYSVSREKKERFSLILESASTNQTSMYLCASSSGSGGEQYFGPGTRLTVT.

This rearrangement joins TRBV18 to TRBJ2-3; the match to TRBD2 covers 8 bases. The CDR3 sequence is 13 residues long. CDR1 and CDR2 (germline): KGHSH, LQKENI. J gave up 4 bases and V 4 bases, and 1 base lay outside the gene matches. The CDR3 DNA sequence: TGTGCCAGCTCACGGACTAGCTCAGATACGCAGTATTTT. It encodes CASSRTSSDTQYF.

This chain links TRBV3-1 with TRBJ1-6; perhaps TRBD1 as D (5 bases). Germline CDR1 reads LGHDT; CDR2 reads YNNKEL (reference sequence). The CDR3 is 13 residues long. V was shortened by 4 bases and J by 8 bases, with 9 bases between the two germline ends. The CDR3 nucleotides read TGTGCCAGCAGCCGACAGTACGATTCACCCCTCCACTTT. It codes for CASSRQYDSPLHF.

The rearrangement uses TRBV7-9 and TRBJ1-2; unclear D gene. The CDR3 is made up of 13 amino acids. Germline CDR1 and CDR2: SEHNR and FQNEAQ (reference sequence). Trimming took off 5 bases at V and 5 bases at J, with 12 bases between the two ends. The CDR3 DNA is TGTGCCAGCAGCCCCGGGATGGTGTATGGCTACACCTTC. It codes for CASSPGMVYGYTF.

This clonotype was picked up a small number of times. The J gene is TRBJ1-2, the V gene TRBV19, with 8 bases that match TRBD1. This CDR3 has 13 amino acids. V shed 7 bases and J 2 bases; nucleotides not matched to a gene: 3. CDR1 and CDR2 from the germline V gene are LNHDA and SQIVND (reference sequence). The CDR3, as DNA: TGTGCCAGTACAGGGGGCTTAAACTATGGCTACACCTTC. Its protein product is CASTGGLNYGYTF.

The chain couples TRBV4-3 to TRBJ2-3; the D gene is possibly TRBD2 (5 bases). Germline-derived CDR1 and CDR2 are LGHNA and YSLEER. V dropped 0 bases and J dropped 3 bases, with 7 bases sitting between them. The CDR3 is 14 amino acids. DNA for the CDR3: TGCGCCAGCAGCCAAGAGTGGGAGACAGATACGCAGTATTTT. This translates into CASSQEWETDTQYF.

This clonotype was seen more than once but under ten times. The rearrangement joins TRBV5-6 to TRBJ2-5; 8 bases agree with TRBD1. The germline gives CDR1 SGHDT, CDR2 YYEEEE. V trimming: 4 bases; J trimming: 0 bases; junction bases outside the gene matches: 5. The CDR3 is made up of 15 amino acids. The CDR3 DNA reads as TGTGCCAGCAGCCTAGGGGACAGGTACCAAGAGACCCAGTACTTC. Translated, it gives CASSLGDRYQETQYF.

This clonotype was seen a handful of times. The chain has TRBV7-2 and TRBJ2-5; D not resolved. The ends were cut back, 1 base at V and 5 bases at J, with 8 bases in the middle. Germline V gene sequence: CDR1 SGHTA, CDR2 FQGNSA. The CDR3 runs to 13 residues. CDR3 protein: CASSLGSRETQYF. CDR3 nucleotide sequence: TGTGCCAGCAGCTTAGGGTCACGGGAGACCCAGTACTTC.